This T cell receptor beta chain was observed in a study of cytomegalovirus exposure and HLA in healthy donors. Primers: 60 Vbeta forward and 13 Jbeta reverse. The assay was immunoSEQ multiplex PCR, and TCRdb's table has in-frame clones only and misses some. The repertoire has nearly 110,000 clones, roughly 82% of them found once; the top ten carry 1.5% to 2%. V lost 5 bases, J lost 4 bases, and 11 bases lay in between. The CDR3 runs 13 residues. In germline, CDR1 is MNHEY, CDR2 SVGAGI. The sequenced sample consisted of PBMCs. The chain has TRBV6-5 and TRBJ1-2; D is perhaps TRBD1 (5 bases). The clonotype was recovered from a man aged 50-60 years in good health and CMV-seronegative. The CDR3 is CASSLTGTYGYTF. The CDR3, as DNA: TGTGCCAGCAGTCTTACAGGAACCTATGGCTACACCTTC.